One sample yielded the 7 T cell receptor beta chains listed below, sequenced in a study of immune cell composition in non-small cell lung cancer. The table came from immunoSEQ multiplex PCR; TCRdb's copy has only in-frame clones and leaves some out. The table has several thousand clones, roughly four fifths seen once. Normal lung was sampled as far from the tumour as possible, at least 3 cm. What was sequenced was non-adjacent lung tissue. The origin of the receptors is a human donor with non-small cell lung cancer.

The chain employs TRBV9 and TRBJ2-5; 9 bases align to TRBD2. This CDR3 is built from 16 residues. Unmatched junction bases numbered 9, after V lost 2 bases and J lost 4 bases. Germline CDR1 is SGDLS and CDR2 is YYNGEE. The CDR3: CASSVRAGGTLETQYF. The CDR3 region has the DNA TGTGCCAGCAGCGTCCGGGCGGGGGGGACACTAGAGACCCAGTACTTC.

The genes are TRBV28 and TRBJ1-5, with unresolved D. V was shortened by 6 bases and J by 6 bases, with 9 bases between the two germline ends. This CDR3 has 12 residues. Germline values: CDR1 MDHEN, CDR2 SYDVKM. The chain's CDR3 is CASRMSSQPQHF. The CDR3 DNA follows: TGTGCCAGCAGGATGAGTTCTCAGCCCCAGCATTTT.

The CDR3 loop is CASCPTGQGADKNYGYTF. The CDR3 DNA reads TGTGCCAGCTGCCCTACGGGACAGGGGGCCGACAAAAACTATGGCTACACCTTC. The chain combines TRBV2 with TRBJ1-2; TRBD1 agrees at 12 bases. The CDR3 consists of 18 residues. V shed 8 bases, J shed 2 bases, and the junction held 15 bases outside the gene matches. Per the germline V gene, CDR1 is SNHLY and CDR2 is FYNNEI.

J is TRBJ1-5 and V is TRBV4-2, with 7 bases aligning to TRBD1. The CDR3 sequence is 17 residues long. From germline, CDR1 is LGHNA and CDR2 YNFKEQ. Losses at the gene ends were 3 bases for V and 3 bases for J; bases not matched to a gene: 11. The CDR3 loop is CASSQVAATGDNQPQHF. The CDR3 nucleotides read TGTGCCAGCAGCCAGGTAGCCGCCACAGGGGACAATCAGCCCCAGCATTTT.

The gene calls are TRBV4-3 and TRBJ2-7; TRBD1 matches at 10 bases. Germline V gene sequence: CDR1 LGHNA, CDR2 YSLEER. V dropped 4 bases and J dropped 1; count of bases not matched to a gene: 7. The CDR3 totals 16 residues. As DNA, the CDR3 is TGCGCCAGCAGCCCCCTCGGGACAGGGGAATCCTACGAGCAGTACTTC. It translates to CASSPLGTGESYEQYF.

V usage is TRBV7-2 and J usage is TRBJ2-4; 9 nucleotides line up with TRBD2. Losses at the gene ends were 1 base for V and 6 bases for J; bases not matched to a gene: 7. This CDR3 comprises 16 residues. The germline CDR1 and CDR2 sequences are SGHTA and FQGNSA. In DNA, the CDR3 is TGTGCCAGCAGCTTAGTGACAGCGGGGGGAGTAAACATTCAGTACTTC. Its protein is CASSLVTAGGVNIQYF.

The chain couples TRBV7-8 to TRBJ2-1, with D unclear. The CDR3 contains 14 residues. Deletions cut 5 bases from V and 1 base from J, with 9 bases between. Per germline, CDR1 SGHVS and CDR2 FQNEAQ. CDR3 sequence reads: CASSLPESYNEQFF. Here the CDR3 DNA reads TGTGCCAGCAGCCTCCCCGAGTCCTACAATGAGCAGTTCTTC.